This TCR beta chain was captured by sequencing in a study of blood T cell repertoires in COVID-19 (dated by TCRdb to 2020 to 2022). About the study as a whole: Samples from collaborators originated in the United States, Italy and Spain and spanned both the acute and convalescent phases of COVID-19. The material from the prospective study consisted of cDNA or gDNA derived from T cells, B-cell-depleted T cells, or PBMCs. The dataset comprised deeply sampled blood TCRbeta repertoires from subjects exposed to, actively infected with, or recovered from COVID-19. The repertoires were released in a freely available public database meant as a resource for research on the immune response to SARS-CoV-2. Samples came from the ongoing ImmuneRACE study (first 160 participants) plus 1,254 subjects from 6 global collaborators. Nearly every sample came with metadata listing a de-identified subject ID, COVID-19 status, age in years and sex. Where HLA class I and class II types were available, the types were taken from metadata supplied by the sample provider, not from assay-based typing. Overall study results and their limits: Clinical and demographic metadata were provided uncurated, with the amount varying by source and participant.

With respect to this clone: The antigen it binds to is not known. One base away there is no much larger clone; base qualities are not given.

In the prospective study, participants were roughly 18 to 100 years old, resided in around 25 geographic areas of the United States, and were enrolled through a virtual design. In the prospective study, cohorts were assigned on the basis of participant-reported clinical history obtained from a screening survey and a study questionnaire. For ImmuneRACE Cohort 3, a participant was defined as recovered based on two consecutive negative NP/OP PCR tests, clearance by a healthcare professional, or resolution of symptoms. Mobile phlebotomists in the prospective study collected whole blood, serum and a nasopharyngeal or oropharyngeal swab from every participant. Participants in the prospective study had the option to provide additional blood draws and questionnaires over a roughly 2-month period. Blood samples from the prospective study were shipped frozen or at room temperature prior to DNA extraction.

CDR3 length: 11 amino acids, cysteine to phenylalanine. The CDR3 DNA has 33 bases and is translated from base 1. CDR1 and CDR2 are read off the germline V gene as SGHTS and YDEGEE. Deletion took 4 bases off V and 6 bases off J, with a span of 5 bases between the germline ends. The immunoSEQ Assay, a bias-controlled multiplex PCR, was used to amplify TCRbeta CDR3 regions from genomic DNA. Processing in the source paper ran as follows. The number of nucleated cells in each sample was estimated from the amplification of reference gene primers within the assay. To quantify the absolute abundance of each unique TCRbeta CDR3 rearrangement, sequence reads were collapsed and filtered. Productive Simpson clonality was computed per sample as the square root of Simpson's diversity index over productive rearrangements. Held by TCRdb, this immuneACCESS table contains in-frame sequences only and omits some clones. Under half of the omission traces to an unresolved V gene where checked; the cause of the rest is unknown. The V and J calls and the clone size are those of that table, but D and trimming were determined from the DNA. The sample table contains about 180,000 clones; only one count was recorded for 86% of them. Under 9.5% of the sample is taken by the ten largest.

The sequencing input was PBMCs or T cells enriched from blood (not recorded which). The sequence was obtained from a woman aged 25 to 39 who had recovered from COVID-19. The rearrangement combines TRBV5-8 with TRBJ1-5; the D gene lacks a confident call. The nucleotide sequence reads as follows: TGTGCCAGCAGCCCTTCTCAGCCCCAGCATTTT. The resulting protein is CASSPSQPQHF.